These T cell receptor beta chains were read from a single sample in a study of T cells after yellow fever vaccination. MiXCR was run by TCRdb on the 5' RACE reads, yielding one entry per CDR3 protein. This table has some 300,000 distinct CDR3 sequences, around 10% appearing once. The sample was CD4+ T cells sorted from PBMCs, taken 45 days after the yellow fever booster vaccination. The receptors here all came from a man younger than 35 who received the YFV17D yellow fever vaccine. Both conserved end residues are part of each CDR3. D genes are given only for firm matches. Where a row states a size, it is once, few, many or the class of an expanded clone; other rows omit it.

CASSLDLAGGPDTQYF	TGCGCCAGCAGCTTGGATCTAGCGGGGGGACCGGATACGCAGTATTTT	TRBV5-1	TRBJ2-3	TRBD2	16	-
CASSTLTGGHYGYTF	TGTGCCAGTAGTACCCTGACAGGCGGGCACTATGGCTACACCTTC	TRBV19	TRBJ1-2	-	15	few
CASSSTSGGAKGDTQYF	TGTGCCAGCAGCTCGACTAGCGGGGGGGCCAAAGGAGATACGCAGTATTTT	TRBV7-9	TRBJ2-3	TRBD2	17	-
CASSFRNNQPQHF	TGTGCCAGCAGTTTCAGGAATAATCAGCCCCAGCATTTT	TRBV7-2	TRBJ1-5	-	13	many
CASTPTTGRPGYGYTF	TGTGCCAGCACTCCGACGACGGGACGCCCCGGCTATGGCTACACCTTC	TRBV28	TRBJ1-2	-	16	-
CASSLVVPIAKNIQYF	TGTGCCAGCAGTTTGGTGGTCCCGATAGCCAAAAACATTCAGTACTTC	TRBV12-3/TRBV12-4	TRBJ2-4	-	16	few
CASSGLTDTQYF	TGCGCCAGCAGCGGGTTAACAGATACGCAGTATTTT	TRBV5-1	TRBJ2-3	-	12	few
CASSTGEHQETQYF	TGTGCCAGCAGCACCGGGGAGCACCAAGAGACCCAGTACTTC	TRBV6-1	TRBJ2-5	-	14	-
CASSQEAGRTEAFF	TGTGCCAGCAGCCAAGAGGCAGGGAGGACTGAAGCTTTCTTT	TRBV4-2	TRBJ1-1	-	14	few
CASSLVGGTAKAFF	TGCGCCAGCAGCTTGGTTGGAGGAACGGCAAAAGCTTTCTTT	TRBV5-1	TRBJ1-1	-	14	-
CASSYTATSYNEQFF	TGTGCCAGCAGTTACACCGCTACCTCCTACAATGAGCAGTTCTTC	TRBV6-5	TRBJ2-1	-	15	-
CASSVTGRLTGELFF	TGTGCCAGCAGCGTGACAGGGAGGCTCACCGGGGAGCTGTTTTTT	TRBV7-2	TRBJ2-2	-	15	many
CASSSPRGVPYEQYF	TGTGCCAGCAGTTCCCCTAGGGGGGTCCCCTACGAGCAGTACTTC	TRBV12-3/TRBV12-4	TRBJ2-7	-	15	few
CASSFRVQGETQYF	TGTGCCAGCAGCTTTCGCGTACAGGGAGAGACCCAGTACTTC	TRBV7-9	TRBJ2-5	-	14	few
CASSLASGQGSGYTF	TGTGCCAGCAGCTTAGCTTCGGGACAGGGCTCTGGCTACACCTTC	TRBV7-9	TRBJ1-2	TRBD1	15	-
CASSITVNTEAFF	TGTGCCAGCAGCATTACAGTGAACACTGAAGCTTTCTTT	TRBV7-9	TRBJ1-1	-	13	many
CSAPRLAPYNEQFF	TGCAGTGCTCCCCGACTAGCGCCTTACAATGAGCAGTTCTTC	TRBV20-1	TRBJ2-1	TRBD2	14	few
CSARDLLAETQYF	TGCAGTGCTAGAGATCTGCTAGCGGAGACCCAGTACTTC	TRBV20-1	TRBJ2-5	-	13	-
CASSQDRGSYNEQFF	TGCGCCAGCAGCCAAGACAGGGGCTCCTACAATGAGCAGTTCTTC	TRBV4-3	TRBJ2-1	-	15	many
CAERGAFVETQYF	TGTGCAGAGCGGGGGGCCTTTGTGGAGACCCAGTACTTC	TRBV12-2	TRBJ2-5	-	13	few
CASRLTGDRDPTDTQYF	TGCGCCAGCAGACTTACCGGGGACAGGGACCCCACAGATACGCAGTATTTT	TRBV23-1	TRBJ2-3	TRBD1	17	few
CASSPLTAFPSF	TGTGCCAGCAGTCCGCTGACCGCTTTTCCGAGCTTC	TRBV28	TRBJ2-1	-	12	few
CASSLAPQDGYTF	TGCGCCAGCAGCTTGGCCCCACAAGATGGCTACACCTTC	TRBV5-1	TRBJ1-2	-	13	-
CSATPGQSYEQYF	TGCAGTGCTACACCCGGACAGTCCTACGAGCAGTACTTC	TRBV20-1	TRBJ2-7	-	13	-
CASIPRLAGVTTDTQYF	TGTGCCAGCATTCCCCGACTAGCGGGGGTTACCACAGATACGCAGTATTTT	TRBV6-2/TRBV6-3	TRBJ2-3	TRBD2	17	few
CASSLEIGTGRNEQYF	TGTGCCAGCAGCTTAGAGATTGGGACAGGGCGGAACGAGCAGTACTTC	TRBV7-9	TRBJ2-7	TRBD1	16	few
CASTRQGNTEAFF	TGTGCCAGCACGAGGCAGGGGAACACTGAAGCTTTCTTT	TRBV28	TRBJ1-1	-	13	many
CASSLVSGGGKLFF	TGCGCCAGCAGCTTGGTTTCTGGGGGCGGAAAACTGTTTTTT	TRBV5-1	TRBJ1-4	-	14	-
CASRLAYQETQYF	TGTGCCAGCCGACTGGCGTACCAAGAGACCCAGTACTTC	TRBV11-1	TRBJ2-5	-	13	-
CASSLEGDNSPLHF	TGCGCCAGCAGCTTGGAGGGTGATAATTCACCCCTCCACTTT	TRBV5-1	TRBJ1-6	-	14	few
CASSAGLTGNYGYTF	TGTGCCAGCAGCGCGGGGCTCACAGGGAACTATGGCTACACCTTC	TRBV11-2	TRBJ1-2	-	15	-
CASVPHPGAEANEQFF	TGTGCCAGCGTCCCCCATCCGGGGGCCGAGGCGAATGAGCAGTTCTTC	TRBV9	TRBJ2-1	-	16	few
CAISERQSYDEQYF	TGTGCCATCAGTGAGAGGCAGAGTTACGACGAGCAGTACTTC	TRBV10-3	TRBJ2-7	-	14	few
CSAREEQNSYEQYF	TGCAGTGCTAGAGAGGAACAGAACTCCTACGAGCAGTACTTC	TRBV20-1	TRBJ2-7	-	14	few
CASSQGRPDGAYNSPLHF	TGTGCCAGCAGCCAAGGCCGACCGGATGGTGCCTATAATTCACCCCTCCACTTT	TRBV3-1	TRBJ1-6	-	18	many
CSASAGSANYGYTF	TGCAGTGCTAGCGCAGGGAGTGCAAACTATGGCTACACCTTC	TRBV20-1	TRBJ1-2	-	14	many
CASSYSGGRDSPLHF	TGTGCCAGCAGTTACTCAGGGGGCCGCGATTCACCCCTCCACTTT	TRBV6-5	TRBJ1-6	TRBD1	15	-
CSVGDNSPLHF	TGCAGCGTTGGGGACAATTCACCCCTCCACTTT	TRBV29-1	TRBJ1-6	-	11	few
CASRDSGSSYNEQFF	TGTGCCAGCAGGGATAGCGGGAGCTCCTACAATGAGCAGTTCTTC	TRBV9	TRBJ2-1	TRBD2	15	few
CASSRADPVLPGQGQRDTQYF	TGTGCCAGCAGTCGAGCCGATCCCGTCCTTCCGGGACAGGGACAACGCGATACGCAGTATTTT	TRBV6-5	TRBJ2-3	TRBD1	21	few
CSARRQRDQPQHF	TGCAGTGCTAGAAGACAGCGAGATCAGCCCCAGCATTTT	TRBV20-1	TRBJ1-5	-	13	many
CASRKDRGWGSPLHF	TGTGCCAGCAGGAAAGACAGGGGGTGGGGATCACCCCTCCACTTT	TRBV2	TRBJ1-6	TRBD1	15	few
CASRGQGYGYTF	TGTGCCAGCAGAGGACAGGGCTATGGCTACACCTTC	TRBV25-1	TRBJ1-2	TRBD1	12	many
CASTSAPGLGTYNEQFF	TGTGCCAGCACTAGCGCCCCGGGACTAGGAACTTACAATGAGCAGTTCTTC	TRBV6-2/TRBV6-3	TRBJ2-1	TRBD2	17	few
CASSLERGSGPYEQYF	TGTGCCAGCAGCCTTGAGAGGGGCTCCGGCCCCTACGAGCAGTACTTC	TRBV7-9	TRBJ2-7	-	16	-
CASSSRVGLGPQHF	TGTGCCAGCAGCTCCCGCGTGGGCCTCGGGCCCCAGCATTTT	TRBV5-5	TRBJ1-5	-	14	-
CASSSSPRGEQYF	TGTGCCAGCAGTTCCTCCCCTAGGGGCGAGCAGTACTTC	TRBV7-2	TRBJ2-7	-	13	few
CASSHYSKSSYEQYF	TGCGCCAGCAGCCATTACAGCAAAAGCTCCTACGAGCAGTACTTC	TRBV4-1	TRBJ2-7	-	15	-
CASSLVFSGGPQSSYNEQFF	TGCGCCAGCAGCTTGGTATTTAGCGGGGGGCCCCAGAGCTCCTACAATGAGCAGTTCTTC	TRBV5-1	TRBJ2-1	TRBD2	20	few
CASSSTETQYF	TGTGCCAGCAGCTCGACGGAGACCCAGTACTTC	TRBV7-2	TRBJ2-5	-	11	-
CASSRTGGVTGELFF	TGTGCCAGCAGTCGAACAGGGGGCGTCACCGGGGAGCTGTTTTTT	TRBV11-2	TRBJ2-2	TRBD1	15	few
CASSFTGAYEQYF	TGTGCCAGCAGCTTTACAGGTGCCTACGAGCAGTACTTC	TRBV7-2	TRBJ2-7	-	13	-
CASSPDSSYGYTF	TGTGCCAGCAGTCCGGACAGCTCCTATGGCTACACCTTC	TRBV12-3/TRBV12-4	TRBJ1-2	-	13	many
CASKKGWGNQPQHF	TGTGCCAGCAAGAAAGGTTGGGGCAATCAGCCCCAGCATTTT	TRBV12-3/TRBV12-4	TRBJ1-5	-	14	few
CASSPPAAAGSTGELFF	TGTGCCAGCAGCCCGCCGGCGGCGGCAGGGAGCACCGGGGAGCTGTTTTTT	TRBV11-2	TRBJ2-2	-	17	-